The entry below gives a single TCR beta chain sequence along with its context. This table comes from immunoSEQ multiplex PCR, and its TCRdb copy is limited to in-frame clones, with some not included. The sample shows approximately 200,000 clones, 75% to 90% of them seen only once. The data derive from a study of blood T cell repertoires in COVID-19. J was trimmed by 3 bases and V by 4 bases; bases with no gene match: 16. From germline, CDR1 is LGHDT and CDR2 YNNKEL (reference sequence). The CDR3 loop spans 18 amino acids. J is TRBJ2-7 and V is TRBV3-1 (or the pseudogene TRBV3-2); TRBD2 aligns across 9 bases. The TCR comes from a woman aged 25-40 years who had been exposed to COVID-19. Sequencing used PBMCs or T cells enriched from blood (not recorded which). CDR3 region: CASSPRRLSGGRHYEQYF. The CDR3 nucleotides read TGTGCCAGCAGCCCTCGGCGACTTAGCGGGGGCCGCCACTACGAGCAGTACTTC.